The TCR beta chain under discussion was sequenced for a study of cytomegalovirus exposure and HLA in healthy donors (dated by TCRdb to 2016 to 2017). Background for the entire study: An earlier analysis of 587 of the donors reported about 300 Gb of sequence data and 95 million to 120 million unique TCR beta sequences obtained from about 179 million T cells. Along with the 666-subject first cohort, a separate validation cohort of 120 different subjects was used. The study aimed to test whether signatures of past pathogen exposure could be identified by cataloging public T cell receptors. The number of donors typed differed by locus, with 629-630 for A, B, C, DRB1 and DQB1, around 560 for DQA1, 606 for DPA1, and around 430 for DPB1. The T cell repertoires of about 700 subjects were profiled by immunosequencing and related to cytomegalovirus serostatus. Class I and class II HLA loci were covered by the typing at four-digit resolution. An early release covering around 630 HLA-typed donors comprised approximately 300 gigabases of sequencing data and roughly 85 million unique TCR sequences. Roughly 5 DR-DQ haplotypes were treated as single units for association and clustering because of strong linkage in the cohort. A later analysis re-analyzed previously published TCR beta repertoires from about 600 donors and added high-resolution HLA genotyping to study TCR occurrence patterns. In a later genetic analysis, genome-wide SNP genotypes for about 55% of the roughly 700 donors were used, and that subset was treated as a discovery cohort. To decide whether each TCR beta V gene segment behaved as functional or pseudogenic, an earlier analysis of some 600 of the donors relied on high-throughput TCR beta sequencing. In the later analysis, no new phenotypic data were used to find candidate immune exposures; instead, reliance was placed on TCR beta sequences and their occurrence across donors. Among about 410 genotyped donors of the cohort, an average of around 250,000 unique TCR beta nucleotide sequences was sequenced per donor, of which about 19% were non-productive. High-throughput TCR immunosequencing, statistical association of individual TCRs with disease status, and machine learning were combined to predict cytomegalovirus infection status. Donor age, sex, ethnicity and CMV serostatus were collected together with the repertoire data. Of the approximately 400 genotyped donors, approximately 80% fell in the genetic ancestry cluster associated with self-reported Caucasian donors. All discovery cohort repertoires had been generated using a single sequencing platform.

The library was built by means of the immunoSEQ multiplex PCR assay. A mixture of 60 forward primers for TCR Vbeta segments and 13 reverse primers for TCR Jbeta segments was used in the multiplex PCR. Amplification of the CDR3 region of rearranged TCR beta genes was performed with a multiplex PCR assay on genomic DNA. The amplified TCR beta libraries were sequenced on the Illumina HiSeq System as 87-base-pair reads. In the paper's pipeline: In a later analysis, around 80 million unique TCR beta chains were counted across the 500 to 850 repertoires, and around 10 million of these chains were shared by at least two donors. A nearest-neighbor algorithm error-corrected the raw reads and collapsed the reads into unique sequences, merging closely related sequences to remove PCR and sequencing errors. CDR3 sequences were aligned to IMGT reference sequences to assign V, D and J gene segments. Each retained sequence needed at least a six-nucleotide match to both a V gene segment and a J gene segment. Rearrangements were classified as productive when the CDR3 lacked stop codons and remained in frame with V and J, and all other rearrangements were classified as non-productive. CDR3 was defined by IMGT convention, running from the second conserved V-encoded cysteine to the conserved J-encoded phenylalanine. The earlier analysis of more than 450 of the donors excluded sequences that lacked an unambiguous match to a single V gene segment. An earlier analysis of several hundred of the donors called V segments functional above 56.7% productive rearrangements and segregating when the between-donor standard deviation exceeded 5%. A statistical classification framework was built to diagnose cytomegalovirus status from the catalog of TCR beta chain sequences. A later analysis assigned V and J genes by comparing TCR nucleotide sequences with IMGT/GENE-DB human TR gene sequences. A later analysis assigned CDR3 sequences and most-parsimonious VDJ recombination scenarios with the TCRdist pipeline. In a later analysis, each TCR beta chain was defined by its CDR3 amino acid sequence together with its V-gene family, and reads lacking a unique V-gene family were excluded. In a later analysis, a few hundred highly shared, low-generation-probability nucleotide sequences were removed to address suspected cross-contamination and a sequencing artifact. For each public chain, a later analysis derived a clonal expansion index from normalized ranks of inferred template counts within each repertoire. Generation probabilities in a later analysis came from a VDJ recombination model fitted to out-of-frame rearrangements, and those results were checked against IGoR. In a later analysis, TCR-TCR, TCR-HLA and TCR-CMV co-occurrence was scored with hypergeometric tests, and a repertoire-size bias correction was applied to TCR pairs. To estimate false discovery rates, a later analysis permuted the HLA or CMV assignments 20 times. In a later analysis, co-occurring TCRs were grouped using DBSCAN, and TCRdist sequence similarity was added for clustering within HLA-allele-positive subsets. Co-occurrence clustering excluded repertoires with fewer than 30,000 or more than 120,000 public chains, plus five with anomalous nucleotide sharing. This immuneACCESS table, as held by TCRdb, lists in-frame sequences with V and J called but not all clones. Of the missing ones, under half trace to an unresolved V gene in checked studies; the others have no known cause. V, J and clone size derive from that table, while D and trimming were established from the DNA sequence. The sample includes 110,000 to 150,000 clones, with about 80% observed a single time. Together, the top ten hold 1.5% to 2.5% of the sample.

Taken from cysteine to phenylalanine, the CDR3 has 13 residues. Here the CDR3 DNA is all that survives: 39 bases in frame from base 1. V is shortened by 5 bases, J by 6 bases, and the region joining them spans 14 bases. CDR1 and CDR2 (MNHEY, SMNVEV) derive from the germline V gene (reference sequence). Overall study results and their limits: Immune exposure information for the cohort was limited to CMV serostatus. In a later analysis, some 18,000 TCR beta sequences were associated with specific HLA alleles at a false discovery rate of 0.05. Correlated functional status among segregating V segments might be attributable to linkage disequilibrium, but an unknown experimental factor could not be ruled out. The study listed over 150 TCR beta chains as associated with cytomegalovirus. In a later analysis, most CMV-associated TCR beta chains were found to appear HLA-restricted, with HLA associations seemingly driven largely by CMV exposure. In vitro tests confirmed that a few of the cytomegalovirus-associated TCR beta chains recognize cytomegalovirus antigens. Broadly in line with IMGT annotations, most TCR beta V segments showed up in productive rearrangements about 87% or about 30% of the time in an earlier analysis of several hundred of the donors. In a later analysis, several top co-occurrence clusters were reported to appear linked to parvovirus B19, influenza, CMV and Epstein-Barr virus. HLA typing was unavailable for some donors at each locus, so association tests used only the typed subset. In a later analysis, TCR association rates were found to vary across HLA loci, with the most associated TCRs seen for DRB1 alleles and the fewest for HLA-C alleles. In both the original and validation cohorts, the classifier was reported to diagnose cytomegalovirus status with high specificity and sensitivity. A further reported finding was that TCR beta sequences accurately predicted the HLA-A and HLA-B alleles for most subjects in the first cohort. The earlier analysis of about 600 of the donors excluded some 15 rarely observed V segments, including chromosome 9 orphons, because counts were too low. Most TCR sequences were seen in very few donors, while some public TCRs were found in many individuals. The authors suggested that the approach could potentially be generalized to other disease states and immunological phenotypes. In a later analysis, HLA-associated TCR beta chains were found to be more clonally expanded and to have lower generation probabilities than equally common non-associated chains. V-gene and J-gene trimming of TCR beta chains was associated with a missense DCLRE1C variant in a later genetic analysis, and the association was replicated in an independent cohort. The 87-base-pair reads could not distinguish some IMGT-functional V segments, including TRBV6-2 and TRBV6-3, so those segments were excluded. Sequencing depth was assumed to be roughly uniform across donors in the presence/absence analyses, though that assumption may not hold. In a later genetic analysis, fewer N-insertions in productive TCRs were reported among donors in an Asian-associated ancestry cluster than the roughly 640-donor mean. Strong co-occurrence of HLA alleles, especially DR and DQ, made assigning TCR associations to individual alleles difficult. In this cohort, only TCR beta chains were sequenced, and detectable features were limited by the absence of alpha or paired-chain data. A cluster of highly shared sequence variants was judged likely to be a technical artifact of the sequencing pipeline.

This clone was observed a few times. Its target antigen remains unknown. No qualities accompany the bases; no much larger clone lies one base away. The cohort was made up of 666 healthy bone marrow donors. All cohort members were sampled while nominally healthy, although unrecorded immune exposures were likely present. The donor was CMV seronegative and belonged to the group of over 350 seronegative cohort members. Every donor gave a peripheral blood sample, and the peripheral blood mononuclear cells from that sample were used for TCR beta sequencing. The Qiagen DNeasy Blood Extraction Kit was used to extract genomic DNA from the blood cell samples.

The material sequenced was PBMCs. The sequence came from a woman aged 40 to 55 in good health and CMV-seronegative. This chain joins TRBV27 to TRBJ2-7; D gene: possibly TRBD1, on 6 matching bases. The sequenced DNA: TGTGCCAGCAGTCTACAGGGAAAGTTCGAGCAGTACTTC. The translation is CASSLQGKFEQYF.